This TCR beta chain was sequenced during a study of CD8 T cells in Susac syndrome. The authors carried out high-throughput sequencing of TCR beta. They applied it to CD8+ and CD4+ T cells obtained from blood. The CD8+ and CD4+ T cells were isolated magnetically using a negative isolation approach, whereas the TEMRA cells were enriched by FACS. Random hexamers primed reverse transcription of roughly 0.5 to 1 ug RNA. TCRdb itself ran the immunoSEQ multiplex PCR reads through MiXCR, one entry per CDR3 protein. The table includes 150,000 to 200,000 distinct CDR3 sequences, around 95% detected once. The germline CDR1 and CDR2 sequences are SGHDN and FVKESK. The CDR3 covers 19 residues. J lost 4 bases, V lost 4 bases, and 18 bases had no gene match.

The clonotype comes from a human donor with multiple sclerosis. Sequenced material: CD4+ T cells from PBMCs. The chain employs TRBV14 and TRBJ1-5, with 8 bases fitting TRBD1. CDR3 protein: CASSRDRGPRGVKNQPQHF. The CDR3 DNA reads TGTGCCAGCAGCCGTGACAGGGGTCCTCGCGGGGTGAAAAATCAGCCCCAGCATTTT.